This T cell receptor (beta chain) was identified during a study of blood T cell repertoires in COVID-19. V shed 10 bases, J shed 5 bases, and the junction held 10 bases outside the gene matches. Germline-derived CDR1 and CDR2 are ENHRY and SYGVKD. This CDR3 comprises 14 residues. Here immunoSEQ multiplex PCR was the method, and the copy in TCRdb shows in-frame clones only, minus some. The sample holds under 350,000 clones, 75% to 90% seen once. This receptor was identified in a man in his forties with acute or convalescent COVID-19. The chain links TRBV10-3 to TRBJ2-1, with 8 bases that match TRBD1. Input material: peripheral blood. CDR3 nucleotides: TGTGCCACCTGGACAGGGAACCCAAACAATGAGCAGTTCTTC. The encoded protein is CATWTGNPNNEQFF.